A single sample is the source of the 24 T cell receptor beta chains below, sequenced in a study of T cell clonality in common variable immunodeficiency (dated by TCRdb to about 2015). The library relied on the immunoSEQ multiplex PCR assay. In TCRdb, the immuneACCESS table is reduced to in-frame sequences with V and J assigned. These tables do not hold every clone; where another copy was compared, an unresolved V gene accounts for under half, and the others remain unexplained. The sample comprises roughly 38,000 clones, and every one was counted more than once. Of the sample, roughly 3% is held by the ten largest clones. Material: peripheral blood mononuclear cells. Every receptor here comes from a person aged 18-70 years in good health.

Notes on this clone: One junction end disagrees with the germline gene, perhaps due to a read error. This CDR3 is CSSSLGALVRETQYF. The covered CDR3 bases are TGTTCCAGCAGCTTAGGGGCGCTAGTCAGGGAGACG. The chain joins TRBV7-9 to TRBJ2-3; D may be TRBD1 or TRBD2 (5 bases each). Read data end 3 residues before the CDR3 end; the end is taken from the germline J gene. CDR1 and CDR2 from the germline V gene are SEHNR and FQNEAQ (reference sequence). This CDR3 spans 15 amino acids.

This clone was counted between two and nine times. The missing CDR3 end, 3 residues past where the read stops, is filled in from the germline J gene. The gene calls are TRBV19 and TRBJ1-1; TRBD1 might be the D (5 bases). The CDR3 is 17 amino acids. CDR1 is LNHDA, CDR2 SQIVND, per germline (reference sequence). The CDR3 here is CASSIFSVGLVPNEAFF. The CDR3 bases that were read are TGTGCCAGTAGTATTTTTAGTGTGGGACTAGTGCCTAATGAG.

This clone was recorded many times. The DNA ends 3 residues before the CDR3 does, and the rest of the CDR3 is filled in from the germline J gene. The chain is built from TRBV12-3 or TRBV12-4 and TRBJ2-2; D may be TRBD2 (6 bases). Between the trimmed V and J ends, which lost 7 bases and 1 base, there was a span of 13 bases. The length of the CDR3 is 15 residues. The CDR3 bases that were read are TGTGCCAGCACCGGGCGGGGCCTGAACACCGGGGAG. Its protein is CASTGRGLNTGE. The full CDR3 is CASTGRGLNTGELFF.

This clone was detected ten times or more. The read halts 3 residues ahead of the CDR3 end, with the missing end drawn from the germline J gene. The chain couples TRBV20-1 to TRBJ2-4; no clear D. The CDR3 spans 13 residues. Germline CDR1 reads DFQATT; CDR2 reads SNEGSKA (reference sequence). The chain's CDR3 is CSARDLSNQPQYF. Incomplete CDR3 DNA: TGCAGTGCTAGAGACCTTAGCAATCAGCCT.

There are many counts of this clone. Read data end 3 residues before the CDR3 end; the end is taken from the germline J gene. The chain links TRBV10-3 to TRBJ1-1; D ambiguous. The ends were cut back, 3 bases at V and 2 bases at J, with 13 bases in the middle. The V gene's germline CDR1 is ENHRY and CDR2 SYGVKD. CDR3 length equals 15 residues. CDR3 DNA, as far as it was read: TGTGCCATCAGTGACGACACCCGGCCCAACACTGAA. Encoded protein: CAISDDTRPNTE. From start to end, the CDR3 is CAISDDTRPNTEAFF.

This clone occurred many times. The read ends 3 residues shy of where the CDR3 ends; the end is completed using the germline J gene. V gene TRBV12-3 or TRBV12-4 combines with J gene TRBJ2-3; 10 bases agree with TRBD2. The J segment lost 8 bases and the V segment lost 2 bases, leaving 4 bases of the junction unmatched. CDR3 length: 14 amino acids. This CDR3 is CASSLLAGASTQYF. CDR3 bases read: TGTGCCAGCAGTTTACTAGCGGGAGCCTCTACG.

This clone has a count of ten or more. The CDR3 extends 3 residues past the end of the read, so its final part is completed from the germline J gene. The chain has TRBV10-3 and TRBJ2-3, with 8 bases that match TRBD1. CDR1 and CDR2 from the germline V gene are ENHRY and SYGVKD. This CDR3 spans 16 amino acids. V was clipped by 3 bases and J by 1 base; unmatched bases: 6. The sequenced part of the CDR3 DNA is TGTGCCATCAGTGATCCGGACAGGGCCGGCACAGATACG. Its translation is CAISDPDRAGTDT. The CDR3 as a whole reads CAISDPDRAGTDTQYF.

This clone has a count of ten or more. The read comes to an end 3 residues before the CDR3 does, leaving the germline J gene to fill in the end. The chain has TRBV11-2 and TRBJ2-1, with 7 bases identical to TRBD2. Looked up from germline, CDR1 is SGHAT and CDR2 is FQNNGV. J gave up 8 bases and V 7 bases, and 8 bases lay outside the gene matches. The CDR3 is made up of 13 amino acids. CDR3 bases read: TGTGCCAGCATGGGCGGGAGAGAATATGAG. Amino acid sequence: CASMGGREYE. The entire CDR3 is CASMGGREYEQFF.

This clone was counted ten times or more. The CDR3 end is not reached by the read, which stops 3 residues before it; the germline J gene fills it in. The genes are TRBV19 and TRBJ2-2; D remains ambiguous. This CDR3 region has 16 residues. V lost 3 bases to trimming and J lost 6 bases, with 17 bases between them. Germline CDR1 reads LNHDA; CDR2 reads SQIVND (reference sequence). The CDR3: CASSISRLTAAGELFF. CDR3 DNA (partial): TGTGCCAGTAGTATTTCCCGTCTCACAGCCGCCGGGGAG.

Details on this clone: The read comes to an end 3 residues before the CDR3 does, leaving the germline J gene to fill in the end. The chain is built from TRBV18 and TRBJ2-3, with 10 bases identical to TRBD1. Germline-derived CDR1 and CDR2 are KGHSH and LQKENI. CDR3 size: 18 residues. The CDR3 bases that were read are TGTGCCAGCTCACCATACCCTACCGGGACAGGGGACCTTCAGCCG. It specifies CASSPYPTGTGDLQP. The full CDR3 sequence reads CASSPYPTGTGDLQPQYF. The whole variable domain, filled in from reference TRBV18 and TRBJ2-3, reads NAGVMQNPRHLVRRRGQEARLRCSPMKGHSHVYWYRQLPEEGLKFMVYLQKENIIDESGMPKERFSAEFPKEGPSILRIQQVVRGDSAAYFCASSPYPTGTGDLQPQYFGPGTRLTVL.

Comments on this clone: The read terminates 3 residues ahead of where the CDR3 ends, so the germline J gene completes it. The genes are TRBV7-2 and TRBJ1-2; no clear D. The CDR3 is made up of 12 amino acids. Germline CDR1 and CDR2: SGHTA and FQGNSA. CDR3 amino acids: CASSRNYNDYTF. The sequenced part of the CDR3 DNA is TGTGCCAGCAGCCGAAACTACAATGAC.

In its sample, this clone was seen many times. The read terminates 3 residues before the CDR3 end, so the remaining end is supplied by the germline J gene. This sequence joins TRBV7-9 and TRBJ2-2, with TRBD2 matching 10 bases. Trimming took 5 bases from V and 4 from J; bases not matched to a gene: 4. CDR3 size: 15 residues. Germline CDR1 is SEHNR and CDR2 is FQNEAQ (reference sequence). The covered CDR3 bases are TGTGCCAGCAGCAAAACTAGCGGGATCACCGGGGAG. Protein sequence: CASSKTSGITGE. The CDR3 as a whole reads CASSKTSGITGELFF.

This clone was recorded many times. The observed sequence ends 3 residues before the CDR3 terminus, with the missing tail filled in from the germline J gene. The chain has TRBV2 and TRBJ2-7, with D possibly matching TRBD2 (5 bases). This CDR3 region has 13 residues. Trimming left V 10 bases short and J 0 bases short, with 13 bases between. Germline V gene lookup returns CDR1 SNHLY and CDR2 FYNNEI. Incomplete CDR3 DNA: TGTGCCAACCGCGGAGGAAGCTCCTACGAG. Amino acids: CANRGGSSYE. The whole CDR3 is CANRGGSSYEQYF.

This clone came up many times. The sequence runs out 3 residues before the end of the CDR3; the remainder is reconstructed from the germline J gene. The chain links TRBV5-1 to TRBJ2-5; weak D call: TRBD2 (6 bases). The CDR3 has 15 amino acids. The V gene's germline CDR1 is SGHRS and CDR2 YFSETQ. The germline V and J ends were trimmed by 0 bases and 2 bases, with 11 bases remaining between them. CDR3 loop: CASSLGLVEQETQYF. CDR3 DNA (partial): TGCGCCAGCAGCTTGGGACTAGTCGAACAAGAGACC.

This clone was observed many times. The read is 3 residues too short to cover the CDR3 end, so that end is filled in from the germline J gene. The chain uses TRBV29-1 and TRBJ2-1, with TRBD1 identical over 7 bases. The CDR3 extends over 14 amino acids. Germline trimming cut 2 bases from V and 6 bases from J; bases unmatched to any gene: 7. CDR1 SQVTM and CDR2 ANQGSEA come from the germline V gene. CDR3 bases read: TGCAGCGTTGAACGGCGACAGGGAACCAATGAG. The encoded protein is CSVERRQGTNE. The CDR3 reads in full as CSVERRQGTNEQFF.

This clone was counted many times. The read ends 3 residues before the CDR3 terminus; that terminus is restored from the germline J gene. The V call is TRBV11-2, the J call TRBJ1-2; perhaps TRBD1 as D (6 bases). Germline V CDR1 and CDR2: SGHAT, FQNNGV. The length of the CDR3 is 14 residues. Incomplete CDR3 DNA: TGTGCCAGCAGCCCCACAGGGCTGGGTAGGGGC. Protein: CASSPTGLGRG. The full CDR3 is CASSPTGLGRGYTF.

There are many counts of this clone. The read is 3 residues too short to cover the CDR3 end, so that end is filled in from the germline J gene. The gene calls are TRBV5-1 and TRBJ2-2, with TRBD2 matching 12 bases. CDR1 and CDR2 from the germline V gene are SGHRS and YFSETQ. CDR3 length equals 14 residues. CDR3 DNA, as far as it was read: TGCGCCAGCAGCTTGGGGACTAGCGGGACTGAG. This encodes CASSLGTSGTE. The whole CDR3 sequence reads CASSLGTSGTELFF.

This clone was seen only a few times. The read terminates 3 residues before the CDR3 end, so the remaining end is supplied by the germline J gene. The chain uses TRBV7-2 and TRBJ1-2; D unresolved. Germline CDR1 and CDR2: SGHTA and FQGNSA. The CDR3 spans 14 residues. CDR3 in amino acids: CASSQDYSYNDYTF. The covered CDR3 bases are TGTGCCAGCAGCCAGGACTACTCCTACAATGAC. Together with reference TRBV7-2 and TRBJ1-2, the CDR3 gives the full variable domain: GAGVSQSPSNKVTEKGKDVELRCDPISGHTALYWYRQSLGQGLEFLIYFQGNSAPDKSGLPSDRFSAERTGGSVSTLTIQRTQQEDSAVYLCASSQDYSYNDYTFGSGTRLTVV.

There are many counts of this clone. The missing CDR3 end, 3 residues past where the read stops, is filled in from the germline J gene. The rearrangement joins TRBV6-1 to TRBJ2-1; 7 bases align to TRBD2. The germline V gene encodes CDR1 MNHNS and CDR2 SASEGT. The junction had 6 bases not matched to a gene; V was cut back by 0 bases and J by 7 bases. The CDR3 covers 15 residues. The CDR3 sequence is CASSEAAGVGNEQFF. The CDR3 DNA, read in part, is TGTGCCAGCAGTGAAGCGGCGGGGGTGGGGAATGAG.

This clone has just a few counts. The sequence runs out 3 residues before the end of the CDR3; the remainder is reconstructed from the germline J gene. The chain recombines TRBV7-9 with TRBJ1-2; D not resolved. Germline values: CDR1 SEHNR, CDR2 FQNEAQ (reference sequence). The CDR3 is 15 residues long. The CDR3 is CASSLGSGVTDDYTF. The DNA read from the CDR3 is TGTGCCAGCAGCTTAGGTTCCGGGGTTACCGATGAC.

This clone was counted many times. The CDR3 extends 3 residues past the end of the read, so its final part is completed from the germline J gene. This chain uses TRBV9 with TRBJ2-2, with D tentatively TRBD1 (5 bases). This CDR3 comprises 15 residues. Looked up from germline, CDR1 is SGDLS and CDR2 is YYNGEE. V was pared by 2 bases and J by 1 base, with 9 bases between. This CDR3 is CASSVKGVNTGELFF. Partial CDR3 DNA: TGTGCCAGCAGCGTTAAAGGGGTGAACACCGGGGAG.

In this sample, this clone turned up many times. The CDR3 end lies 3 residues beyond the end of the read and is filled in from the germline J gene. The chain carries TRBV24-1 and TRBJ2-2; 7 positions match TRBD1. J lost 2 bases, V lost 3 bases, and 2 bases had no gene match. The CDR3 contains 15 residues. Germline CDR1 reads KGHDR; CDR2 reads SFDVKD. The CDR3 DNA, read in part, is TGTGCCACCAGTGATACAGGGGTTAACACCGGGGAG. It yields the protein CATSDTGVNTGE. In full, the CDR3 is CATSDTGVNTGELFF.

This clone was recorded at least ten times. The observed sequence ends 3 residues before the CDR3 terminus, with the missing tail filled in from the germline J gene. V is TRBV7-7 and J is TRBJ1-5; a possible D gene is TRBD1 (6 bases). Trimming stripped 1 base from V and 2 bases from J, with 15 bases between. The germline CDR1 and CDR2 sequences are SSHAT and FNYEAQ (reference sequence). The CDR3 runs to 17 residues. The CDR3 loop is CASSLGHRVVRNQPQHF. CDR3 DNA (partial): TGTGCCAGCAGCTTAGGACACAGGGTTGTTCGCAATCAGCCC.

This clone showed up many times. Read coverage stops 3 residues before the CDR3 terminus; the germline J gene supplies the remainder. V is TRBV7-9 and J is TRBJ2-1; perhaps D is TRBD1 or TRBD2 (6 bases each). Germline CDR1 and CDR2: SEHNR and FQNEAQ (reference sequence). Trimming removed 4 bases at V and 9 bases at J, with 10 bases between. CDR3 size: 12 residues. The CDR3 loop reads CASSSRGGEQFF. The CDR3 bases that were read are TGTGCCAGCAGCTCCAGGGGAGGTGAG.